The clone carrying this T cell receptor (beta chain) came up a few times. Its target is not known. The V end was cut by 2 bases, the J end by 4 bases, with 20 bases between. The CDR3 length is 17 residues. CDR1 is MNHEY and CDR2 is SVGAGI in the germline V gene. These data are taken from a study of T cell repertoires in cytomegalovirus infection. Study at large: Public TCR beta signatures indicated both CMV infection and matching HLA type.

From the reads, TCRdb called clonotypes with MiXCR, one entry per CDR3 protein. In the table there are about 480,000 distinct CDR3 sequences, about 33% of which are singletons. Study conclusions and caveats: The study found HLA-C-restricted CMV-specific TCR beta clonotypes dominating the ex vivo response.

The clonotype comes from a human donor in good health (CMV status not recorded). Some clones in this sample may be carry-over from other donors' samples. Sequenced material: cultured PBMCs, taken from culture after CMV antigen stimulation. This sequence joins TRBV6-5 and TRBJ1-2; D call uncertain. CDR3 residues: CASSYTTHTPGPYGYTF. The CDR3 DNA sequence: TGTGCCAGCAGTTACACCACTCACACCCCCGGACCCTATGGCTACACCTTC.